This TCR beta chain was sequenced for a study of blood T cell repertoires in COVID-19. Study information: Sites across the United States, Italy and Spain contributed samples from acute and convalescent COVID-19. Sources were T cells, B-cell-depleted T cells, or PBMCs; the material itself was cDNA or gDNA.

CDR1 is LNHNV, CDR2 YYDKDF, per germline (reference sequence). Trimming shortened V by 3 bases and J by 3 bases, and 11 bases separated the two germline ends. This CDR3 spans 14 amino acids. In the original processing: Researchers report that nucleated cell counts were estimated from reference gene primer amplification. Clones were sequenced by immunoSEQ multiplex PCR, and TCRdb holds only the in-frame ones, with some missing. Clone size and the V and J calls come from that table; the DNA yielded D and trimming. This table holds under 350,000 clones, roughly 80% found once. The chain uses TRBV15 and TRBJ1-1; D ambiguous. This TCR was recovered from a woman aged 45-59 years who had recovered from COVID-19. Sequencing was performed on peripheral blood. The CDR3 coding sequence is TGTGCCACCAGCAGCCACCCTCTATACACTGAAGCTTTCTTT. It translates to CATSSHPLYTEAFF.